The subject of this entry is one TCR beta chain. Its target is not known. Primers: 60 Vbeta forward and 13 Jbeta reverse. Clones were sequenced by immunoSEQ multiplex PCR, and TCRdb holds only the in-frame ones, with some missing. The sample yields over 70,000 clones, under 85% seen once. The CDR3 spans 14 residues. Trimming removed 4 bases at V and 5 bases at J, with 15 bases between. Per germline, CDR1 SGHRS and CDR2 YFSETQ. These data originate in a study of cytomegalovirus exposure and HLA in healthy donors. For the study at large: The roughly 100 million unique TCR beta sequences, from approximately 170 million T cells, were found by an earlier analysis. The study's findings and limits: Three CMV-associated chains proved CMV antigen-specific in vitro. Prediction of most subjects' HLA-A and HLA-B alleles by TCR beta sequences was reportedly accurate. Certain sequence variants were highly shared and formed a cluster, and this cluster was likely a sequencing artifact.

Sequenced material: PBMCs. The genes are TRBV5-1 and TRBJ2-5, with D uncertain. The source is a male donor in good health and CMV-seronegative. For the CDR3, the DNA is TGCGCCAGCAGCCCCACTAATGGTCGGGAGACCCAGTACTTC. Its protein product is CASSPTNGRETQYF.